This T cell receptor beta chain stems from a study of T cells in women clearing cervical HPV infection. A remark on this clone: The CDR3 goes on 3 residues after the read ends, and that part is filled in from the germline J gene.

This CDR3 comprises 15 residues. Germline assignment: CDR1 SGHRS and CDR2 YFSETQ. Trimming pared 0 bases from V and 4 bases from J, leaving 14 bases between. The protocol was immunoSEQ multiplex PCR, while the TCRdb copy is restricted to in-frame clones and leaves out a portion. Its table lists over 30,000 clones. All donors had a single incident cervical HPV16 infection, not prevalent. What was sequenced was blood buffy coat. V usage is TRBV5-1 and J usage is TRBJ2-7; tentatively, D is TRBD1 (6 bases). The TCR originated in a woman aged 18-69 years with a cervical HPV16 infection that either progressed to CIN3+ or cleared (not recorded which). The chain's CDR3 is CASSLEQGLGYEQYF. CDR3 bases read: TGCGCCAGCAGCTTGGAGCAGGGGCTAGGATACGAG.